This entry concerns a single TCR beta chain. The V gene lost 6 bases and the J gene lost 6 bases, with 8 bases spanning the gap. Germline-derived CDR1 and CDR2 are SGHRS and YFSETQ. The CDR3 spans 11 residues. The sample comes from a study of blood T cell repertoires in COVID-19. Generated by immunoSEQ multiplex PCR, the TCRdb table keeps only in-frame clones and is missing some. The data contain more than 50,000 clones, 75% to 95% of them singletons. The sequence was obtained from a woman in her thirties or forties with active COVID-19. Sample: peripheral blood. The chain couples TRBV5-1 to TRBJ2-3; tentative D call: TRBD1 (6 bases). The CDR3 here is CASTQGDTQYF. DNA of the CDR3: TGCGCCAGCACCCAGGGGGATACGCAGTATTTT.